These 17 T cell receptor beta chains were sequenced from one sample in a study of human CD4 T cells and Enterobacteriaceae (dated by TCRdb to 2018 to 2021). Library preparation was by the immunoSEQ multiplex PCR assay. Sourced from immuneACCESS, this table was stored by TCRdb with only in-frame sequences that have V and J called. A share of the clones is absent; for the studies checked, an unresolved V gene accounts for under half, and the remainder has no known explanation. For this sample there are 25,000 to 30,000 clones; roughly 79% appear just once. Jointly, the top ten make up roughly 1.8% of the sample. Memory CD4+ T cells were FACS-sorted on a FACSAria III to over 95% purity as all CD4+ cells other than CD45RA+CCR7+CD95- naive cells. Sequences were obtained from memory CD4+ T cells from blood. This sample's cell subset or site label indicates: total memory CD4 T cells sorted directly ex vivo, unstimulated. Receptors originate from a human donor in good health.

V gene TRBV18 combines with J gene TRBJ1-2; possible D gene TRBD1, 5 bases. Germline V gene sequence: CDR1 KGHSH, CDR2 LQKENI. V lost 5 bases and J lost 8, with 15 bases in between. The CDR3 sequence is 13 residues long. CDR3 DNA: TGTGCCAGCTCAAGGGGCCTCTCCGAAGGCTACACCTTC. This encodes CASSRGLSEGYTF.

V is TRBV18 and J is TRBJ2-1; maybe TRBD2 (6 bases). V was cut by 0 bases and J by 8 bases, with 8 bases left in between. This CDR3 has 13 residues. The germline CDR1 and CDR2 sequences are KGHSH and LQKENI. CDR3 loop: CASSPPGEDEQFF. CDR3 coding DNA: TGTGCCAGCTCACCACCAGGGGAGGATGAGCAGTTCTTC. The full variable domain, its missing parts supplied by reference TRBV18 and TRBJ2-1, is NAGVMQNPRHLVRRRGQEARLRCSPMKGHSHVYWYRQLPEEGLKFMVYLQKENIIDESGMPKERFSAEFPKEGPSILRIQQVVRGDSAAYFCASSPPGEDEQFFGPGTRLTVL.

The chain combines TRBV4-1 with TRBJ1-1; TRBD1 might be the D (5 bases). Germline values: CDR1 MGHRA, CDR2 YSYEKL. The CDR3 sequence is 16 residues long. V lost 0 bases and J lost 1, with 12 bases in between. CDR3 amino acids: CASSQELGRENTEAFF. The CDR3 DNA reads TGCGCCAGCAGCCAAGAGTTGGGCAGGGAGAACACTGAAGCTTTCTTT.

This clone was recorded only once. The chain recombines TRBV18 with TRBJ1-1; possible D gene TRBD1, 5 bases. V lost 1 base and J 8 bases, leaving 8 bases between the germline ends. This CDR3 has 12 residues. CDR1 KGHSH and CDR2 LQKENI come from the germline V gene. The CDR3 region has the DNA TGTGCCAGCTCACCACGACAGACCGAAGCTTTCTTT. Protein: CASSPRQTEAFF.

The chain is built from TRBV7-9 and TRBJ2-3; TRBD1 aligns across 8 bases. V lost 1 base to trimming and J lost 11 bases; unmatched junction nucleotides: 11. CDR1 SEHNR and CDR2 FQNEAQ come from the germline V gene (reference sequence). CDR3 size: 15 residues. CDR3 loop: CASSLEAGTGSGQYF. DNA for the CDR3: TGTGCCAGCAGCTTAGAAGCCGGGACAGGCAGCGGGCAGTATTTT.

The J gene is TRBJ2-5, the V gene TRBV29-1; the D is unclear. Germline lookup yields CDR1 SQVTM and CDR2 ANQGSEA. The CDR3 has 12 amino acids. Trimming took off 5 bases at V and 5 bases at J, with 12 bases between the two ends. The CDR3 bases are TGCAGCGTTTTCATCGGTGAGGAGACCCAGTACTTC. Protein product: CSVFIGEETQYF.

This clone was detected once. V is TRBV5-4 and J is TRBJ2-5, with TRBD2 identical over 9 bases. CDR3 size: 17 residues. Germline loops: CDR1 SGHNT, CDR2 YYREEE (reference sequence). The J segment lost 4 bases and the V segment lost 4 bases, leaving 14 bases of the junction unmatched. Written as DNA, the CDR3 is TGTGCCAGCAGCCCCTCCCCGCTACTAGCGGGCGGAGAGACCCAGTACTTC. Its protein product is CASSPSPLLAGGETQYF.

This chain links TRBV7-8 with TRBJ2-2; the D is unclear. Germline CDR1 reads SGHVS; CDR2 reads FQNEAQ. The V end was cut by 5 bases, the J end by 5 bases, with 18 bases between. This CDR3 has 16 residues. The CDR3 sequence is CASSRAGPPSTGELFF. CDR3 DNA sequence: TGTGCCAGCAGCCGAGCCGGGCCCCCTTCAACCGGGGAGCTGTTTTTT.

V and J are TRBV27 and TRBJ2-7; 14 bases match TRBD2. CDR1 MNHEY and CDR2 SMNVEV come from the germline V gene (reference sequence). The length of the CDR3 is 16 residues. V lost 4 bases to trimming and J lost 8 bases; unmatched junction nucleotides: 10. The CDR3: CASSWGLAGASRKQYF. As DNA, the CDR3 is TGTGCCAGCAGTTGGGGACTAGCGGGAGCATCACGCAAGCAGTACTTC.

V usage is TRBV4-2 and J usage is TRBJ2-2; a weak D match, TRBD2 (6 bases). Germline assignment: CDR1 LGHNA and CDR2 YNFKEQ. V gave up 3 bases and J gave up 4 bases, with 6 bases separating them. The CDR3 is 13 amino acids. This CDR3 reads CASSQTSTGELFF. CDR3 bases: TGTGCCAGCAGCCAGACTAGCACCGGGGAGCTGTTTTTT.

V gene TRBV5-4 combines with J gene TRBJ2-5, with TRBD2 matching 13 bases. There are 16 residues in the CDR3. J lost 1 base, V lost 4 bases, and 4 bases had no gene match. Per germline, CDR1 SGHNT and CDR2 YYREEE (reference sequence). As DNA, the CDR3 is TGTGCCAGCAGCATGGGACTAGCGGGAATCCAAGAGACCCAGTACTTC. Its protein product is CASSMGLAGIQETQYF.

The V gene is TRBV29-1, the J gene TRBJ2-3; 11 nucleotides line up with TRBD2. J was trimmed by 7 bases and V by 4 bases; bases with no gene match: 7. Germline V gene data show CDR1 as SQVTM and CDR2 as ANQGSEA. The CDR3 sequence is 14 residues long. As DNA, the CDR3 is TGCAGCGTTGCGTCTACTAGCGGGAGTAATACGCAGTATTTT. It specifies CSVASTSGSNTQYF.

The chain joins TRBV30 to TRBJ2-7; no clear D gene. This CDR3 contains 13 residues. Trimming removed 0 bases from V and 6 bases from J, with 12 bases in between. Germline values: CDR1 GTSNPN, CDR2 SVGIG (reference sequence). CDR3 in DNA: TGTGCCTGGAGTGTGGTCAGGTCCGGCGAGCAGTACTTC. Its protein is CAWSVVRSGEQYF.

The chain uses TRBV6-1 and TRBJ2-7, with D uncertain. The CDR3 length is 14 residues. V was pared by 2 bases and J by 6 bases, with 14 bases between. Germline V gene data show CDR1 as MNHNS and CDR2 as SASEGT. As DNA, the CDR3 is TGTGCCAGCAGTGAAATTAGAACGGTCCGCGAGCAGTACTTC. This codes for CASSEIRTVREQYF.

The V gene is TRBV9, the J gene TRBJ2-2; TRBD2 aligns across 9 bases. CDR3 length: 16 residues. V lost 0 bases to trimming and J lost 3 bases; unmatched junction nucleotides: 3. CDR1 and CDR2 (germline): SGDLS, YYNGEE. Here the CDR3 DNA reads TGTGCCAGCAGCGTAGGGACTAGCGACCACACCGGGGAGCTGTTTTTT. Translation: CASSVGTSDHTGELFF.

This chain uses TRBV28 with TRBJ2-2, with D perhaps TRBD2 (6 bases). Germline V gene sequence: CDR1 MDHEN, CDR2 SYDVKM. Trimming removed 6 bases from V and 5 bases from J, with 10 bases in between. CDR3 length equals 13 residues. The CDR3 nucleotides read TGTGCCAGCAGCCTGGGACTTACCGGGGAGCTGTTTTTT. The encoded protein is CASSLGLTGELFF.

The V gene is TRBV7-2, the J gene TRBJ1-2, with D unclear. The V end was cut by 0 bases, the J end by 8 bases, with 16 bases between. The V gene's germline CDR1 is SGHTA and CDR2 FQGNSA. The CDR3 extends over 15 amino acids. The CDR3 is CASSLANSAGGGYTF. DNA of the CDR3: TGTGCCAGCAGCTTAGCGAATTCGGCAGGAGGCGGCTACACCTTC.